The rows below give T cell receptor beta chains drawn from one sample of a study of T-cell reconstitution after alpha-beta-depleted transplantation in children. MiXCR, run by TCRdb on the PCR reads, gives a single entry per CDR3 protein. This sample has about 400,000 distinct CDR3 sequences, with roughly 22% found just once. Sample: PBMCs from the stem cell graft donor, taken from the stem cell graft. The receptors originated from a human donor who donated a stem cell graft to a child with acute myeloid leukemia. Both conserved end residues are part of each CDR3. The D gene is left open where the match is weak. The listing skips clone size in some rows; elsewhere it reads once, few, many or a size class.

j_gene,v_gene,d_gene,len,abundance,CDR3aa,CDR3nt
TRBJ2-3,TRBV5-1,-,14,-,CASSSQGRTDTQYF,TGCGCCAGCAGCTCACAGGGACGCACAGATACGCAGTATTTT
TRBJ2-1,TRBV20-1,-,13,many,CSAREDVYNEQFF,TGCAGTGCTAGAGAGGACGTGTACAATGAGCAGTTCTTC
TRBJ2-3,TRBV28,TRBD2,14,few,CASSRAGGSDTQYF,TGTGCCAGCAGTAGAGCGGGAGGTTCAGATACGCAGTATTTT
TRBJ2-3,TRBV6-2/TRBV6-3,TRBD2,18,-,CASSYRFQAGGSTDTQYF,TGTGCCAGCAGTTACCGTTTCCAAGCGGGAGGTAGCACAGATACGCAGTATTTT
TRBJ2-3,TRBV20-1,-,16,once,CSARGSSGELKDTQYF,TGCAGTGCTAGAGGAAGTTCGGGGGAGCTCAAGGATACGCAGTATTTT
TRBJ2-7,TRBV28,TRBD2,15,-,CASRTTSGTSYEQYF,TGTGCCAGCAGGACAACTAGCGGGACCTCCTACGAGCAGTACTTC
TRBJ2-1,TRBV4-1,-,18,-,CASSQTGVAGISYNEQFF,TGCGCCAGCAGCCAAACAGGGGTAGCGGGGATTTCCTACAATGAGCAGTTCTTC
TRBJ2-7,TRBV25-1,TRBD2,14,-,CASSPASGSYEQYF,TGTGCCAGCAGTCCCGCTAGCGGGAGTTACGAGCAGTACTTC
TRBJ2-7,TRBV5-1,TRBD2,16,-,CASSPRGLAAAYEQYF,TGCGCCAGCAGCCCCCGTGGACTAGCGGCCGCCTACGAGCAGTACTTC
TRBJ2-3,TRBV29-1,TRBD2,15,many,CSVEDWLAAVSAQYF,TGCAGCGTTGAAGATTGGCTAGCGGCCGTTTCGGCGCAGTATTTT
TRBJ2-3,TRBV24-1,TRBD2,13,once,CATGTSSTDTQYF,TGTGCCACCGGGACTAGCAGCACAGATACGCAGTATTTT
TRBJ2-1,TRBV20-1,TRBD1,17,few,CSAEGQGVRSSYNEQFF,TGCAGTGCAGAGGGACAGGGCGTGCGGAGCTCCTACAATGAGCAGTTCTTC
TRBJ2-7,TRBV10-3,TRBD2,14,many,CAIRKRDQTYEQYF,TGTGCCATCAGGAAGCGGGACCAGACCTACGAGCAGTACTTC
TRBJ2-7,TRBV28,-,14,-,CASSAPGSRYEQYF,TGTGCCAGCAGTGCCCCTGGCTCAAGGTACGAGCAGTACTTC
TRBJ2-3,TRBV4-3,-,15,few,CASSQNRQGTDTQYF,TGCGCCAGCAGCCAGAATAGACAGGGCACAGATACGCAGTATTTT
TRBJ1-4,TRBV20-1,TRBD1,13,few,CSARRQGGLVLFF,TGCAGTGCTAGAAGACAGGGAGGCCTTGTACTGTTTTTT
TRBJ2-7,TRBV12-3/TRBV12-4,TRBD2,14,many,CASSPGLASHEQYF,TGTGCCAGCAGCCCGGGACTAGCGTCCCACGAGCAGTACTTC
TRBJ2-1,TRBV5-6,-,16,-,CASSLVFSHSYNEQFF,TGTGCCAGCAGCTTGGTATTTAGTCACTCCTACAATGAGCAGTTCTTC
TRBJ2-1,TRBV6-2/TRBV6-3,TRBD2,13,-,CASGLAGFYEQFF,TGTGCCAGTGGACTAGCGGGTTTCTATGAGCAGTTCTTC
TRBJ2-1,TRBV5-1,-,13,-,CASSLDPGREQFF,TGCGCCAGCAGCTTGGATCCAGGACGTGAGCAGTTCTTC
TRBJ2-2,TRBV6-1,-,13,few,CATGSLNTGELFF,TGTGCCACTGGTTCCCTGAACACCGGGGAGCTGTTTTTT
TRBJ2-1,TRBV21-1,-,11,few,CASSKVGKQFF,TGTGCCAGCAGCAAAGTGGGGAAGCAGTTCTTC
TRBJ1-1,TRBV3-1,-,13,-,CASNGGRDTEAFF,TGTGCCAGCAACGGGGGACGGGACACTGAAGCTTTCTTT
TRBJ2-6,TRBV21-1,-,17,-,CASSIRQVSTGANVLTF,TGTGCCAGCAGTATAAGACAGGTTTCTACTGGGGCCAACGTCCTGACTTTC
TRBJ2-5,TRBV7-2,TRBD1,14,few,CASSFPTGVETQYF,TGTGCCAGCAGCTTCCCGACAGGGGTGGAGACCCAGTACTTC
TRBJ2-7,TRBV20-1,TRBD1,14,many,CSARKGTGNDEQYF,TGCAGTGCTAGGAAAGGGACAGGCAACGACGAGCAGTACTTC
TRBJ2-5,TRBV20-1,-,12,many,CSARVGGETQYF,TGCAGTGCTAGAGTTGGGGGGGAGACCCAGTACTTC
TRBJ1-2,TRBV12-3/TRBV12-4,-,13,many,CASRATENYGYTF,TGTGCCAGCAGGGCGACAGAAAACTATGGCTACACCTTC
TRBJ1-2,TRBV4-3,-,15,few,CASSQDRGLGYGYTF,TGCGCCAGCAGCCAAGATCGCGGGCTCGGCTATGGCTACACCTTC
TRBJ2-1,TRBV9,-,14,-,CASSTQGYNNEQFF,TGTGCCAGCAGTACCCAGGGGTACAACAATGAGCAGTTCTTC
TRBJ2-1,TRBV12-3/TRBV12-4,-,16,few,CASSTSGTTAYNEQFF,TGTGCCAGCAGTACCAGCGGGACAACCGCCTACAATGAGCAGTTCTTC
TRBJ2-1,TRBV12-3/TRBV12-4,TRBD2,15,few,CASSGLAGNRNEQFF,TGTGCCAGCAGTGGACTAGCGGGAAACCGCAATGAGCAGTTCTTC
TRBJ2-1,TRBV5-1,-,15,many,CASSLVGGGSSEQFF,TGCGCCAGCAGCTTGGTTGGAGGGGGCTCCAGTGAGCAGTTCTTC
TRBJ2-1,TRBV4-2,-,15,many,CASSQDALGDNEQFF,TGTGCCAGCAGCCAAGATGCACTGGGGGACAATGAGCAGTTCTTC
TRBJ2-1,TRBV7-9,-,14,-,CASSPASPYNEQFF,TGTGCCAGCAGCCCCGCTAGCCCCTACAATGAGCAGTTCTTC
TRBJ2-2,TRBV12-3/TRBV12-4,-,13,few,CASSLPGVGELFF,TGTGCCAGCAGTTTACCGGGGGTCGGGGAGCTGTTTTTT
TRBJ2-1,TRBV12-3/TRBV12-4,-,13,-,CASIDGGYNEQFF,TGTGCCAGCATTGACGGTGGCTACAATGAGCAGTTCTTC
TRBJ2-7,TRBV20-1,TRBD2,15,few,CSASYSGRSSYEQYF,TGCAGTGCTTCCTATAGCGGGAGATCTTCCTACGAGCAGTACTTC
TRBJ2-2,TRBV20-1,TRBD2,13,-,CSARTSPTGELFF,TGCAGTGCAAGGACTAGCCCGACCGGGGAGCTGTTTTTT
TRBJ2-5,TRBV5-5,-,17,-,CASSLVLTGHQQETQYF,TGTGCCAGCAGCTTGGTCTTAACGGGACACCAACAAGAGACCCAGTACTTC
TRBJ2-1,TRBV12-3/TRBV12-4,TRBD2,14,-,CASTLGTRLPEQFF,TGTGCCAGCACTTTAGGGACTAGACTCCCTGAGCAGTTCTTC
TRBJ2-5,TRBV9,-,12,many,CASSVGYETQYF,TGTGCCAGCAGCGTAGGGTACGAGACCCAGTACTTC
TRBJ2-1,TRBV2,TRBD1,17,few,CASQQRGRDRVQNEQFF,TGTGCCAGCCAGCAGCGGGGTCGGGACAGGGTTCAGAATGAGCAGTTCTTC
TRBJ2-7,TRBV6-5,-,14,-,CASSYSGGMNEQYF,TGTGCCAGCAGTTACTCAGGAGGGATGAACGAGCAGTACTTC
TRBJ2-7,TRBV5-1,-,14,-,CASSLVSFSYEQYF,TGCGCCAGCAGCTTGGTCTCCTTCTCCTACGAGCAGTACTTC
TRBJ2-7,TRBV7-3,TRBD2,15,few,CASSLQASGTYEQYF,TGTGCCAGCAGCTTACAGGCTAGCGGAACCTACGAGCAGTACTTC
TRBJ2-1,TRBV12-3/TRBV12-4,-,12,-,CASTRVGGEQFF,TGTGCCAGCACCCGGGTAGGGGGTGAGCAGTTCTTC
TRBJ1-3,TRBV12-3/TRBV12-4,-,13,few,CASRDTAWDTIYF,TGTGCCAGCAGGGACACGGCATGGGACACCATATATTTT
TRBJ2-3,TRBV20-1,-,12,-,CSARWDTDTQYF,TGCAGTGCTAGATGGGACACAGATACGCAGTATTTT
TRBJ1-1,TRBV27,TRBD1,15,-,CASSPSTGANTEAFF,TGTGCCAGCAGCCCTTCGACAGGGGCGAACACTGAAGCTTTCTTT
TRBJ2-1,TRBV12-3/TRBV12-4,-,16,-,CASSLGPGIGADEQFF,TGTGCCAGCAGTTTAGGGCCCGGGATCGGGGCCGATGAGCAGTTCTTC
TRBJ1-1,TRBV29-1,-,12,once,CSVWGGRTEAFF,TGCAGCGTTTGGGGAGGTAGGACTGAAGCTTTCTTT
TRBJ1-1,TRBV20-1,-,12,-,CSASSLNTEAFF,TGCAGTGCTAGTAGCCTGAACACTGAAGCTTTCTTT
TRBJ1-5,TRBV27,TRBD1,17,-,CASSLFGGTGGHQPQHF,TGTGCCAGCAGTTTATTTGGCGGGACAGGGGGCCATCAGCCCCAGCATTTT
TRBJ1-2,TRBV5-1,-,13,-,CASSRGQNYGYTF,TGCGCCAGCAGCCGCGGACAGAACTATGGCTACACCTTC
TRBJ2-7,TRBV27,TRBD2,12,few,CASSKTSVEQYF,TGTGCCAGCAGTAAAACTAGCGTCGAGCAGTACTTC
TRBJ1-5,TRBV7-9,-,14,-,CASSWGGGNQPQHF,TGTGCCAGCAGCTGGGGGGGTGGCAATCAGCCCCAGCATTTT